A single sample gave rise to the 5 T cell receptor beta chains below, sequenced in a study of shared clonotypes between healthy human individuals. Profiled with immunoSEQ multiplex PCR; TCRdb holds only in-frame clones, not every one. The sample records about 2.1 million clones, 85% to 95% being singletons. Naive CD8 cells were CD45RO-negative, positively selected for CCR7, excluding terminally differentiated effector memory CD45RA+ cells. The sample taken for sequencing was naive CD8+ T cells from PBMCs. All receptors derive from a man younger than 35 in good health. Some clones in this sample may be carry-over from other donors' samples.

The gene calls are TRBV29-1 and TRBJ2-7; D is unclear. The CDR3 covers 11 residues. Between the trimmed V and J ends, which lost 7 bases and 0 bases, there was a span of 7 bases. The germline CDR1 and CDR2 sequences are SQVTM and ANQGSEA. The CDR3 sequence: CSAVSSYEQYF. The CDR3, as DNA: TGCAGCGCTGTAAGCTCCTACGAGCAGTACTTC.

A single count supports this clone. V and J are TRBV4-1 and TRBJ2-7; D is uncertain. This CDR3 is 12 amino acids long. Germline lookup yields CDR1 MGHRA and CDR2 YSYEKL. The V end lost 6 bases, the J end lost 6 bases, and 12 bases lay between the germline ends. The CDR3 DNA reads TGCGCCAGCAGAGGGATGGGCAGCGAGCAGTACTTC. It specifies CASRGMGSEQYF.

J is TRBJ2-7 and V is TRBV7-9, with D possibly TRBD1 on 6 matching bases. This CDR3 spans 15 amino acids. V was cut by 1 base and J by 3 bases, with 13 bases left in between. Per germline, CDR1 SEHNR and CDR2 FQNEAQ (reference sequence). The CDR3 bases are TGTGCCAGCAGCTTAGTACAGGGCCCTTACTACGAGCAGTACTTC. Translation: CASSLVQGPYYEQYF.

The chain has TRBV27 and TRBJ2-1; 12 positions agree with TRBD2. The CDR3 length is 16 residues. With 3 bases clipped from V and 6 bases from J, the junction kept 6 bases outside the gene matches. Germline CDR1 reads MNHEY; CDR2 reads SMNVEV (reference sequence). This CDR3 reads CASSFTLAGGPNEQFF. The CDR3 DNA follows: TGTGCCAGCAGTTTCACCCTAGCGGGAGGGCCCAATGAGCAGTTCTTC.

The CDR3 region is CASSSGTGPFSYNEQFF. Here the CDR3 DNA reads TGTGCCAGCAGCTCAGGGACTGGTCCTTTCTCCTACAATGAGCAGTTCTTC. The chain uses TRBV9 and TRBJ2-1, with D possibly matching TRBD2 (6 bases). Germline values: CDR1 SGDLS, CDR2 YYNGEE. The V end was cut by 4 bases, the J end by 0 bases, with 17 bases between. CDR3 length: 17 residues.